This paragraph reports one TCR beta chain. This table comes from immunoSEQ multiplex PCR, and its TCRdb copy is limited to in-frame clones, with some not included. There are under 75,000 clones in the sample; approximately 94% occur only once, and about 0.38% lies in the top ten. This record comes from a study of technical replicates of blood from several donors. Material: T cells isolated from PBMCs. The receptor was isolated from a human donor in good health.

The CDR3 sequence is CASSVPSGRGHNEQFF. The CDR3 DNA reads as TGTGCCAGCAGCGTCCCGAGCGGGAGGGGTCACAATGAGCAGTTCTTC. The V and J genes are TRBV9 and TRBJ2-1; 10 nucleotides agree with TRBD2. J lost 5 bases, V lost 2 bases, and 7 bases had no gene match. The CDR3 length is 16 residues. CDR1 and CDR2 (germline): SGDLS, YYNGEE.